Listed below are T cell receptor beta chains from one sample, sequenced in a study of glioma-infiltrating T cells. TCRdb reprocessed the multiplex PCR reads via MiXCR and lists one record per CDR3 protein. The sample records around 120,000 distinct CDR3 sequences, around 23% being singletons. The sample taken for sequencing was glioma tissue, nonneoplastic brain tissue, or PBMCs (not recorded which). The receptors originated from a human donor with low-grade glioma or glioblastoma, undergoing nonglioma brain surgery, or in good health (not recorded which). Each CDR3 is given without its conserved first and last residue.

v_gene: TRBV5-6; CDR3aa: ASSEGATYGYT
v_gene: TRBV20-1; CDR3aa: SAGYEQF
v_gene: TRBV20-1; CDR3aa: SARAQTSGGEI
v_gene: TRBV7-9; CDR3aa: ASSPGTGVSLNQPQH
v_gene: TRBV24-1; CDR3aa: ATIDSTGMEQF
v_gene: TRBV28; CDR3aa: ASRLTGFKGETQY
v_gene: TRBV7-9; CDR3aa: ASSLVGNQPQH
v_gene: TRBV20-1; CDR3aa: SARGDGSSYNEQF
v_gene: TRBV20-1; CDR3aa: SARFGTGGTEAF
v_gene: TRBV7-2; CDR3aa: ASSLSSPRDEQF
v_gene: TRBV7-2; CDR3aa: ASSLAGFTSYNEQF
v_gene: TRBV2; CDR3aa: ASSEWGSGTDTQY
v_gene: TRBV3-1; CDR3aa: ASSQQGDGIADTQY
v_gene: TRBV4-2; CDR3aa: ASSQDRADSGNTIY
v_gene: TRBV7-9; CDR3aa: ASSLESAGADTQY
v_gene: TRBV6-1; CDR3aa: ASRKTGLHTEAF
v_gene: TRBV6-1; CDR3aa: ASSPVGSYNEQF
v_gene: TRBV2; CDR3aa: ASHIGGIDTQY
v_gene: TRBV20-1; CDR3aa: SAAVSPTSGGPTDTQY
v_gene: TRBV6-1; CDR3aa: ASLEGGKWNTEAF
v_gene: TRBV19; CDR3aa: ASTFVGNQPQH
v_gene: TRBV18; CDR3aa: ASSPQLRVNKNIQY
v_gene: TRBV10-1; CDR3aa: ASSEFGNNEQF